The clone carrying this T cell receptor (beta chain) has ten or more counts. CDR3 length: 13 amino acids. CDR1 and CDR2 from the germline V gene are MDHEN and SYDVKM. Trimming shortened V by 7 bases and J by 5 bases, and 14 bases separated the two germline ends. This entry comes from a study of Graves' ophthalmopathy and Graves' hyperthyroidism. The authors amplified TCR beta CDR3 regions from RNA transcripts. First-round RT-PCR relied on HTBI primers, and a second-round multiplex PCR came next. Using its own MiXCR run on the multiplex PCR reads, TCRdb lists one record per CDR3 protein. Of roughly 480,000 distinct CDR3 sequences listed, approximately 15% were seen once; the top ten hold 9.8%.

The V call is TRBV28, the J call TRBJ2-5; unclear D gene. Sequenced sample: blood. The source is a woman aged 25 to 39 with Graves' ophthalmopathy. The CDR3, as DNA: TGTGCCAGCACCTCACATACTTACGAGACCCAGTACTTC. It yields the protein CASTSHTYETQYF.